This record looks at one TCR beta chain sequence and its context. No antigen is known for it. CDR3 length equals 13 residues. With 8 bases removed from V and 3 bases from J, the gap between germline ends came to 14 bases. CDR1 is SGHNT and CDR2 is YENEEA in the germline V gene. The entry originates in a study of T-cell memory formation after mild COVID-19. Study-level findings and limits: Clones that shrank (day 15 to 85) were balanced CD4/CD8, whereas later expanders leaned CD4+. The study found contracting CD4+ clones mainly in CM and EM and contracting CD8+ clones in EMRA.

Via MiXCR, TCRdb re-called the 5' RACE reads, giving one row per CDR3 protein. The sample records about 150,000 distinct CDR3 sequences, roughly 24% being singletons. The V call is TRBV11-3, the J call TRBJ2-7; a possible D gene is TRBD2 (5 bases). This TCR came from an adult woman who had mild COVID-19 (a few samples of this study predate the infection). Cell type and time point are not known. Sequencing was performed on PBMCs or a T cell subset sorted from them (not recorded which). The CDR3 protein is CASAAAVIYEQYF. The CDR3 region has the DNA TGTGCCAGCGCCGCAGCGGTTATCTACGAGCAGTACTTC.